This TCR beta chain was identified in a study of T cell responses to AZD1222 COVID-19 vaccine. CDR3 length: 20 amino acids. J lost 0 bases, V lost 1 base, and 12 bases had no gene match. Germline assignment: CDR1 SGHTA and CDR2 FQGTGA. Clones were read by immunoSEQ multiplex PCR, and TCRdb kept only the in-frame ones, dropping some. The data show about 100,000 clones, about 89% seen once. The TCR originated in an adult who received the MenACWY meningococcal vaccine as a control. The input for sequencing was peripheral blood, taken 28 days after the second dose of the MenACWY control vaccine. The chain recombines TRBV7-3 with TRBJ2-1; TRBD1 agrees at 10 bases. The chain's CDR3 is CASSLMAGQGSPSSYNEQFF. DNA for the CDR3: TGTGCCAGCAGCTTAATGGCGGGACAGGGGTCCCCCAGCTCCTACAATGAGCAGTTCTTC.